One and the same sample provided the 29 T cell receptor beta chains below, sequenced in a study of blood T cell repertoires in COVID-19. TCRdb's table, derived via immunoSEQ multiplex PCR, lists solely in-frame clones and lacks some. This sample has some 65,000 clones, with about 85% found just once. Sequencing used peripheral blood. The source is a man aged 80 or over with acute or convalescent COVID-19.

The V call is TRBV6-6, the J call TRBJ2-3; D not resolved. Germline V gene lookup returns CDR1 MNHNY and CDR2 SVGAGI (reference sequence). V dropped 4 bases and J dropped 2 bases, with 16 bases sitting between them. The CDR3 has 16 amino acids. The CDR3 sequence is CASSSPSRSVTDTQYF. CDR3 nucleotides: TGTGCCAGCAGTTCCCCTAGTCGCAGTGTCACAGATACGCAGTATTTT.

The chain combines TRBV4-2 with TRBJ1-4; 8 bases match TRBD1. Germline V gene data show CDR1 as LGHNA and CDR2 as YNFKEQ. With 0 bases clipped from V and 6 bases from J, the junction kept 3 bases outside the gene matches. CDR3 length: 15 amino acids. The chain's CDR3 is CASSQEQDRDEKLFF. The CDR3 DNA reads TGTGCCAGCAGCCAAGAGCAGGACAGGGATGAAAAACTGTTTTTT.

The chain employs TRBV11-2 and TRBJ2-7; tentative D call: TRBD2 (5 bases). The V and J ends lost 5 bases and 4 bases respectively, with 15 bases between them. The CDR3 runs to 14 residues. Germline assignment: CDR1 SGHAT and CDR2 FQNNGV. CDR3 in amino acids: CASSHLSAGYEQYF. CDR3 coding DNA: TGTGCCAGCAGCCACCTAAGTGCGGGTTACGAGCAGTACTTC.

The rearrangement uses TRBV20-1 and TRBJ1-5; D unclear. This CDR3 contains 15 residues. Germline CDR1 and CDR2: DFQATT and SNEGSKA (reference sequence). Trimming shortened V by 3 bases and J by 0 bases, and 12 bases separated the two germline ends. The CDR3 DNA reads as TGCAGTGCTAGTTTTGGCAGTTATAGCAATCAGCCCCAGCATTTT. This gives the protein CSASFGSYSNQPQHF.

The chain links TRBV27 to TRBJ2-7, with D possibly matching TRBD2 (6 bases). Germline CDR1 reads MNHEY; CDR2 reads SMNVEV (reference sequence). This CDR3 is 12 amino acids long. V lost 5 bases and J 3 bases, leaving 8 bases between the germline ends. In nucleotides, the CDR3 is TGTGCCAGCAGTCCGGAGGGCTACGAGCAGTACTTC. Residues: CASSPEGYEQYF.

This chain joins TRBV29-1 and TRBJ1-2, with D possibly matching TRBD1 (6 bases). Germline CDR1 reads SQVTM; CDR2 reads ANQGSEA. The CDR3 totals 15 residues. With 1 base removed from V and 3 bases from J, the gap between germline ends came to 15 bases. The CDR3 loop reads CSVEGGTSRDYGYTF. Here the CDR3 DNA reads TGCAGCGTTGAAGGTGGGACATCTAGGGACTATGGCTACACCTTC.

V and J are TRBV6-1 and TRBJ1-2; TRBD1 matches 9 bases. This CDR3 has 15 residues. Looked up from germline, CDR1 is MNHNS and CDR2 is SASEGT. V dropped 3 bases and J dropped 5; count of bases not matched to a gene: 7. The CDR3 spells CASSDWGQGGYGYTF. In DNA, the CDR3 is TGTGCCAGCAGTGATTGGGGACAGGGAGGTTATGGCTACACCTTC.

This rearrangement joins TRBV6-1 to TRBJ1-5; D remains unclear. V was pared by 4 bases and J by 1 base, with 14 bases between. Germline V CDR1 and CDR2: MNHNS, SASEGT. The CDR3 totals 16 residues. The CDR3 loop is CASSVSRVGSNQPQHF. The CDR3 nucleotides read TGTGCCAGCAGTGTCTCCCGGGTTGGGAGCAATCAGCCCCAGCATTTT.

This clone has more than one count but fewer than ten. This sequence joins TRBV23-1 and TRBJ1-1; D is possibly TRBD1 (5 bases). TRBV23-1 is identified as an open reading frame with a role that is uncertain. The germline V and J ends were trimmed by 7 bases and 0 bases, with 15 bases remaining between them. The CDR3 totals 15 residues. This CDR3 reads CASKSPGRMNTEAFF. The CDR3 DNA sequence: TGCGCCAGCAAATCCCCAGGGCGCATGAACACTGAAGCTTTCTTT.

The table lists this clone with a few counts. Here the CDR3 DNA reads TGTGCCAGTAGTATAGCCCACGGGTGGTACGAGCAGTACTTC. Amino acid sequence: CASSIAHGWYEQYF. The chain is built from TRBV19 and TRBJ2-7; D not certain. Germline V gene lookup returns CDR1 LNHDA and CDR2 SQIVND (reference sequence). The V gene lost 1 base and the J gene lost 4 bases, with 11 bases spanning the gap. CDR3 length equals 14 residues.

The chain is built from TRBV5-4 and TRBJ2-7; D is uncertain. Germline V gives CDR1 SGHNT, CDR2 YYREEE (reference sequence). The CDR3 consists of 14 residues. Trimming stripped 6 bases from V and 3 bases from J, with 16 bases between. CDR3 sequence (DNA): TGTGCCAGCACCCGACAATTAGGTGACTACGAGCAGTACTTC. It encodes CASTRQLGDYEQYF.

This chain connects TRBV6-1 to TRBJ2-7; 11 bases agree with TRBD2. Trimming took 1 base from V and 0 from J; bases not matched to a gene: 5. The CDR3 consists of 17 residues. The germline gives CDR1 MNHNS, CDR2 SASEGT. DNA for the CDR3: TGTGCCAGCAGTGAAGACACTAGCGGGAGTGTCTCCTACGAGCAGTACTTC. Translated: CASSEDTSGSVSYEQYF.

This clone was observed once. The rearrangement links TRBV6-5 to TRBJ2-3, with D hard to call. CDR3 size: 13 residues. With 7 bases removed from V and 0 bases from J, the gap between germline ends came to 8 bases. The germline V gene encodes CDR1 MNHEY and CDR2 SVGAGI. The CDR3 is CASILVSTDTQYF. CDR3 DNA: TGTGCCAGCATCCTAGTTAGCACAGATACGCAGTATTTT.

This clone has just one count. The genes are TRBV11-2 and TRBJ2-3; 10 bases agree with TRBD2. CDR1 and CDR2 from the germline V gene are SGHAT and FQNNGV. This CDR3 has 18 residues. The V gene end was trimmed by 0 bases and the J gene end by 1 base; junction bases not matched to a gene: 7. The CDR3 bases are TGTGCCAGCAGCTTAGAGGGTAGCGGGAGGTCTGGCACAGATACGCAGTATTTT. Its protein is CASSLEGSGRSGTDTQYF.

This clone is judged medium-sized. This chain joins TRBV5-6 and TRBJ1-1, with unresolved D. The CDR3 length is 14 residues. Germline V gives CDR1 SGHDT, CDR2 YYEEEE. The V end was cut by 1 base, the J end by 3 bases, with 10 bases between. DNA of the CDR3: TGTGCCAGCAGCTTGACAGCGGGCTACACTGAAGCTTTCTTT. Translating gives CASSLTAGYTEAFF.

The rearrangement uses TRBV30 and TRBJ2-7; 7 bases are shared with TRBD1. Germline V gene data show CDR1 as GTSNPN and CDR2 as SVGIG (reference sequence). This CDR3 comprises 14 residues. The V gene end was trimmed by 2 bases and the J gene end by 0 bases; junction bases not matched to a gene: 4. This CDR3 is CAWSYGQASYEQYF. The DNA of the CDR3 is TGTGCCTGGAGTTACGGACAGGCCTCCTACGAGCAGTACTTC.

The chain has TRBV4-1 and TRBJ1-3, with TRBD1 matching 7 bases. The CDR3 covers 13 residues. V lost 4 bases and J lost 4; bases outside the gene matches: 1. The germline V gene has CDR1 MGHRA and CDR2 YSYEKL. The CDR3 bases are TGCGCCAGCAGCCTGGACAGGGGAAACACCATATATTTT. This codes for CASSLDRGNTIYF.

The chain joins TRBV24-1 to TRBJ1-3; 7 bases line up with TRBD1. The germline gives CDR1 KGHDR, CDR2 SFDVKD. V shed 12 bases, J shed 0 bases, and the junction held 10 bases outside the gene matches. The length of the CDR3 is 15 residues. The DNA of the CDR3 is TGTGCCTCCCGCAGGGACAGCTCCTCTGGAAACACCATATATTTT. Translated: CASRRDSSSGNTIYF.

The rearrangement joins TRBV6-6 to TRBJ2-7, with 14 bases fitting TRBD2. Germline CDR1 MNHNY, CDR2 SVGAGI (reference sequence). J gave up 0 bases and V 5 bases, and 6 bases lay outside the gene matches. CDR3 length: 17 amino acids. The CDR3 DNA sequence: TGTGCCAGCAGTCGGGGACTAGCGGGAGTGAGCTCCTACGAGCAGTACTTC. Translation gives CASSRGLAGVSSYEQYF.

The V gene is TRBV7-2, the J gene TRBJ1-6, with 7 bases aligning to TRBD1. Germline CDR1 SGHTA, CDR2 FQGNSA. The CDR3 covers 17 residues. V was clipped by 3 bases and J by 2 bases; unmatched bases: 7. This CDR3 reads CASSFRTGAPYNSPLHF. As DNA, the CDR3 is TGTGCCAGCAGCTTCCGGACAGGAGCCCCCTATAATTCACCCCTCCACTTT.

The chain couples TRBV19 to TRBJ1-1, with 7 bases aligning to TRBD1. The germline CDR1 and CDR2 sequences are LNHDA and SQIVND (reference sequence). Trimming cost V 3 bases and J 7 bases; bases outside gene matches: 8. This CDR3 is 14 amino acids long. In DNA form, the CDR3 reads TGTGCCAGTAGTATTTTCGGACAGGTAGGTGAAGCTTTCTTT. The encoded protein is CASSIFGQVGEAFF.

The V gene is TRBV6-5, the J gene TRBJ1-3, with 7 bases fitting TRBD1. The CDR3 has 16 amino acids. Germline V lookup: CDR1 MNHEY, CDR2 SVGAGI. Trimming at V came to 2 bases and at J to 0 bases, leaving 4 bases not matched to a gene. The CDR3 region is CASSYQRTGSGNTIYF. For the CDR3, the DNA is TGTGCCAGCAGTTACCAGAGGACAGGCTCTGGAAACACCATATATTTT.

The chain links TRBV19 to TRBJ1-1, with 10 bases aligning to TRBD1. Germline V gene lookup returns CDR1 LNHDA and CDR2 SQIVND (reference sequence). The CDR3 spans 15 residues. V was clipped by 6 bases and J by 1 base; unmatched bases: 5. Written as DNA, the CDR3 is TGTGCCAGTAGCCCTTGGACAGGGGGGAACACTGAAGCTTTCTTT. Its protein is CASSPWTGGNTEAFF.

This sequence joins TRBV19 and TRBJ1-5, with TRBD1 matching over 9 bases. The CDR3 extends over 15 amino acids. The V segment lost 4 bases and the J segment 7 bases; nucleotides outside the gene matches: 8. CDR1 is LNHDA and CDR2 is SQIVND in the germline V gene (reference sequence). CDR3 region: CASSTSRQGVQPQHF. DNA of the CDR3: TGTGCCAGTAGTACCTCTAGACAGGGGGTACAGCCCCAGCATTTT.

This clone is a singleton in its sample. The genes are TRBV5-1 and TRBJ2-5; D perhaps matches TRBD2 (5 bases). CDR3 length equals 13 residues. Trimming removed 1 base at V and 4 bases at J, with 8 bases between. The V gene's germline CDR1 is SGHRS and CDR2 YFSETQ. The CDR3 nucleotides read TGCGCCAGCAGCTTGCCGGGGAGAGAGACCCAGTACTTC. This sequence encodes CASSLPGRETQYF.

V usage is TRBV10-1 and J usage is TRBJ2-2; D not resolved. The CDR3 runs 15 residues. With 4 bases removed from V and 4 bases from J, the gap between germline ends came to 13 bases. Germline CDR1 is WNHNN and CDR2 is SYGVQD (reference sequence). CDR3 bases: TGCGCCAGCAGTGCCCAGCCCGGCGGCACCGGGGAGCTGTTTTTT. The encoded protein is CASSAQPGGTGELFF.

The J gene is TRBJ2-1, the V gene TRBV2; 8 bases are shared with TRBD2. The length of the CDR3 is 18 residues. CDR1 is SNHLY, CDR2 FYNNEI, per germline. With V trimmed by 2 bases and J by 8 bases, 17 bases remained unmatched. This chain's CDR3 is CASSEISARSGSKDEQFF. The CDR3 DNA reads TGTGCCAGCAGTGAAATTTCTGCACGCAGCGGGAGCAAAGATGAGCAGTTCTTC.

The V and J genes are TRBV27 and TRBJ2-1; the match to TRBD1 covers 9 bases. The CDR3 extends over 17 amino acids. The J segment lost 0 bases and the V segment lost 6 bases, leaving 9 bases of the junction unmatched. Germline V gene data show CDR1 as MNHEY and CDR2 as SMNVEV (reference sequence). The CDR3 coding sequence is TGTGCCAGCAGAGGGGACAGGGTTCTTTTCTCCTACAATGAGCAGTTCTTC. This translates into CASRGDRVLFSYNEQFF.

The rearrangement joins TRBV11-3 to TRBJ1-1; possible D gene TRBD1, 6 bases. The CDR3 is made up of 12 amino acids. Germline V gene lookup returns CDR1 SGHNT and CDR2 YENEEA. V lost 7 bases and J lost 11, with 17 bases in between. The CDR3 nucleotides are TGTGCCAGCATGGAAGGACAGAACTTGGCTTTCTTT. Its translation is CASMEGQNLAFF.